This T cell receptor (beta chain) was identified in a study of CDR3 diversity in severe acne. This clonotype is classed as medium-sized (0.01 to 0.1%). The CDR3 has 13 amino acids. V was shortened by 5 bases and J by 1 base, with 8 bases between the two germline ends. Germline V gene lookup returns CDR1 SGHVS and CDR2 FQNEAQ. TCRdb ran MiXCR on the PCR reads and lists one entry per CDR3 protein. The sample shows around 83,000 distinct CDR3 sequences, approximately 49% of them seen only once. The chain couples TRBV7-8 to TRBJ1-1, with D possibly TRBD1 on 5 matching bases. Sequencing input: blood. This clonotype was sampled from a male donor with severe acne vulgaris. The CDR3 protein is CASSLDRNTEAFF. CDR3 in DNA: TGTGCCAGCAGCCTCGACAGGAACACTGAAGCTTTCTTT.